The 11 T cell receptor beta chains listed next were all sequenced from one sample in a study of cytomegalovirus exposure and HLA in healthy donors. A multiplex PCR was run with 60 Vbeta primers and 13 Jbeta primers. Repertoires were generated with immunoSEQ multiplex PCR, while TCRdb's copy carries only in-frame clones and drops some. The listing records about 51,000 clones. Sequencing was carried out using PBMCs. Source of these receptors: a female donor in good health and CMV-seronegative.

The chain couples TRBV11-3 to TRBJ1-6, with TRBD1 as a possible D gene (6 bases). The germline V gene has CDR1 SGHNT and CDR2 YENEEA. The V end lost 6 bases, the J end lost 7 bases, and 16 bases lay between the germline ends. The CDR3 is 15 amino acids. CDR3 coding DNA: TGTGCCAGCAGATCTCTTTCGGACAGAAATTCACCCCTCCACTTT. It encodes CASRSLSDRNSPLHF.

The rearrangement uses TRBV5-4 and TRBJ1-2; perhaps TRBD1 as D (5 bases). Trimming stripped 10 bases from V and 6 bases from J, with 16 bases between. CDR1 is SGHNT and CDR2 is YYREEE in the germline V gene (reference sequence). The CDR3 runs to 12 residues. CDR3 in amino acids: CAHGAGVDGYTF. CDR3 coding DNA: TGTGCCCACGGAGCGGGGGTGGATGGCTACACCTTC.

The chain uses TRBV5-4 and TRBJ1-1; D gene ambiguous. In germline, CDR1 is SGHNT, CDR2 YYREEE (reference sequence). The V and J ends lost 1 base and 1 base respectively, with 11 bases between them. The CDR3 runs to 15 residues. This CDR3 is CASSLKVRENTEAFF. The DNA for the CDR3 is TGTGCCAGCAGCTTGAAAGTCCGGGAGAACACTGAAGCTTTCTTT.

Notes on this clone: Other nucleotide sequences from this sample produce the same CDR3. The rearrangement joins TRBV29-1 to TRBJ1-1; 7 bases fit TRBD1. The CDR3 length is 18 residues. With 5 bases clipped from V and 1 base from J, the junction kept 19 bases outside the gene matches. Looked up from germline, CDR1 is SQVTM and CDR2 is ANQGSEA. CDR3 sequence: CSVWAIDRESIRNTEAFF. The CDR3 nucleotides read TGCAGCGTTTGGGCCATCGACAGGGAATCCATCCGGAACACTGAAGCTTTCTTT. Based on the CDR3 plus reference TRBV29-1 and TRBJ1-1, the full variable domain is SAVISQKPSRDICQRGTSLTIQCQVDSQVTMMFWYRQQPGQSLTLIATANQGSEATYESGFVIDKFPISRPNLTFSTLTVSNMSPEDSSIYLCSVWAIDRESIRNTEAFFGQGTRLTVV.

J is TRBJ2-7 and V is TRBV5-1; D gene uncertain. Per the germline V gene, CDR1 is SGHRS and CDR2 is YFSETQ. V lost 0 bases, J lost 1 base, and 11 bases lay in between. The CDR3 is 15 amino acids. DNA of the CDR3: TGCGCCAGCAGCTTGGGTAGGAGCGCTTCCTACGAGCAGTACTTC. It is translated as CASSLGRSASYEQYF.

Concerning this clone itself: One end of the junction fails to match germline, which may point to a read error. The chain's CDR3 is CASSSSATNEKLFF. In nucleotides, the CDR3 is TGTGCCAGCAGTTCCTCGGCGACTAACGAAAAACTGTTTTTT. The genes are TRBV6-5 and TRBJ1-4; the D is unclear. The CDR3 spans 14 residues. CDR1 and CDR2 from the germline V gene are MNHEY and SVGAGI.

The chain is built from TRBV6-1 and TRBJ2-3; TRBD2 matches at 9 bases. Germline V CDR1 and CDR2: MNHNS, SASEGT. The CDR3 is made up of 17 amino acids. The junction had 7 bases not matched to a gene; V was cut back by 1 base and J by 2 bases. CDR3 in amino acids: CASSEGAGGLFTDTQYF. CDR3 DNA: TGTGCCAGCAGTGAAGGGGCGGGGGGGCTATTCACAGATACGCAGTATTTT.

The chain couples TRBV2 to TRBJ1-2; 8 bases are a match to TRBD1. CDR3 length: 14 amino acids. Trimming at V came to 8 bases and at J to 4 bases, leaving 9 bases not matched to a gene. CDR1 and CDR2 from the germline V gene are SNHLY and FYNNEI. The CDR3 region has the DNA TGTGCCAGCCTGAGGGCAGGGGGCGGCTATGGCTACACCTTC. This translates into CASLRAGGGYGYTF.

This sequence joins TRBV5-1 and TRBJ2-7, with 9 positions matching TRBD2. CDR1 is SGHRS, CDR2 YFSETQ, per germline. The CDR3 loop spans 14 amino acids. V shed 4 bases, J shed 4 bases, and the junction held 6 bases outside the gene matches. As DNA, the CDR3 is TGCGCCAGCAGCCCTCGACTAGCGGATTACGAGCAGTACTTC. As protein: CASSPRLADYEQYF.

This rearrangement joins TRBV6-5 to TRBJ2-6; D is uncertain. The germline V gene encodes CDR1 MNHEY and CDR2 SVGAGI. V was pared by 6 bases and J by 4 bases, with 10 bases between. The CDR3 extends over 14 amino acids. CDR3 region: CASSRSSGANVLTF. The CDR3 nucleotides are TGTGCCAGCAGCAGGTCCTCGGGGGCCAACGTCCTGACTTTC.

This sequence joins TRBV19 and TRBJ1-4, with 10 bases aligning to TRBD1. This CDR3 has 14 amino acids. The V segment lost 8 bases and the J segment 8 bases; nucleotides outside the gene matches: 8. Germline-derived CDR1 and CDR2 are LNHDA and SQIVND (reference sequence). The CDR3 sequence is CASGRQGAREKLFF. DNA of the CDR3: TGTGCCAGTGGCCGACAGGGGGCGAGGGAAAAACTGTTTTTT.